One sample yielded the 29 T cell receptor beta chains listed below, sequenced in a study of blood T cell repertoires in COVID-19. This table comes from immunoSEQ multiplex PCR, and its TCRdb copy is limited to in-frame clones, with some not included. Of 120,000 or so clones listed, 85% to 90% are singletons. Specimen: peripheral blood. These receptors originate from a man aged 45 to 65 with acute or convalescent COVID-19.

This clone appeared once. The genes are TRBV10-2 and TRBJ2-3; no clear D gene. V was pared by 3 bases and J by 6 bases, with 10 bases between. The CDR3 totals 13 residues. Germline lookup yields CDR1 WSHSY and CDR2 SAAADI. CDR3 in DNA: TGCGCCAGCAGTGACCCCGGGTGGGATACGCAGTATTTT. As protein: CASSDPGWDTQYF.

The V gene is TRBV7-9, the J gene TRBJ1-6; D not resolved. Germline lookup yields CDR1 SEHNR and CDR2 FQNEAQ (reference sequence). Trimming pared 1 base from V and 8 bases from J, leaving 12 bases between. The CDR3 extends over 15 amino acids. The CDR3 is CASSLGHLRDSPLHF. The CDR3 nucleotides read TGTGCCAGCAGCTTAGGACACCTGAGGGATTCACCCCTCCACTTT.

The chain recombines TRBV4-1 with TRBJ2-6; D is perhaps TRBD2 (5 bases). The CDR3 length is 15 residues. Trimming cost V 4 bases and J 0 bases, with 7 bases left between them. The germline V gene encodes CDR1 MGHRA and CDR2 YSYEKL. CDR3 sequence reads: CASSPRDSGANVLTF. The CDR3 bases are TGCGCCAGCAGCCCCCGGGACTCTGGGGCCAACGTCCTGACTTTC.

This chain uses TRBV7-2 with TRBJ1-1; 8 bases line up with TRBD1. CDR3 length: 13 residues. Germline V lookup: CDR1 SGHTA, CDR2 FQGNSA. With V trimmed by 6 bases and J by 5 bases, 5 bases remained unmatched. CDR3 sequence: CASSQGAGTEAFF. The CDR3 nucleotides read TGTGCCAGCAGTCAGGGGGCAGGGACTGAAGCTTTCTTT.

The V gene is TRBV11-2, the J gene TRBJ2-1, with 11 nucleotides matching TRBD2. Germline assignment: CDR1 SGHAT and CDR2 FQNNGV. This CDR3 region has 15 residues. The trim removed 5 bases at V and 4 bases at J, leaving 4 bases unmatched. CDR3 bases: TGTGCCAGCAGCCAACTAGCGGGAGAGTACAATGAGCAGTTCTTC. Residues: CASSQLAGEYNEQFF. The variable domain in full, with the rest retrieved from reference TRBV11-2 and TRBJ2-1, is EAGVAQSPRYKIIEKRQSVAFWCNPISGHATLYWYQQILGQGPKLLIQFQNNGVVDDSQLPKDRFSAERLKGVDSTLKIQPAKLEDSAVYLCASSQLAGEYNEQFFGPGTRLTVL.

The V gene is TRBV5-1, the J gene TRBJ2-5, with TRBD2 identical over 14 bases. The trim removed 4 bases at V and 1 base at J, leaving 9 bases unmatched. The CDR3 contains 18 residues. Germline lookup yields CDR1 SGHRS and CDR2 YFSETQ. The CDR3 loop reads CASSVSGTSGSSQETQYF. DNA of the CDR3: TGCGCCAGCAGCGTATCCGGGACTAGCGGGAGCAGCCAAGAGACCCAGTACTTC.

The CDR3 DNA reads TGCGCCAGCAGCTTAACGGGGGATAGCACAGATACGCAGTATTTT. Protein sequence: CASSLTGDSTDTQYF. The gene calls are TRBV5-1 and TRBJ2-3; TRBD2 might be the D (6 bases). V was clipped by 2 bases and J by 0 bases, with 10 bases between them. This CDR3 has 15 residues. Per germline, CDR1 SGHRS and CDR2 YFSETQ.

V gene TRBV19 combines with J gene TRBJ1-6; TRBD1 agrees at 9 bases. Germline V lookup: CDR1 LNHDA, CDR2 SQIVND (reference sequence). CDR3 length equals 16 residues. J gave up 10 bases and V 3 bases, and 10 bases lay outside the gene matches. The CDR3 nucleotides read TGTGCCAGTAGTATCGCGAAACACAGGGGGCCGTCACCCCTCCACTTT. Its translation: CASSIAKHRGPSPLHF.

Concerning this clone: Additional DNA sequences in this sample encode the identical CDR3. The chain has TRBV5-1 and TRBJ1-4, with 9 positions matching TRBD1. Germline V lookup: CDR1 SGHRS, CDR2 YFSETQ. V lost 3 bases, J lost 8 bases, and 5 bases stayed unmatched. The CDR3 loop spans 14 amino acids. The CDR3 is CASSSGQGGEKLFF. The CDR3 DNA reads as TGCGCCAGCAGCTCGGGACAGGGCGGCGAAAAACTGTTTTTT.

The chain joins TRBV7-9 to TRBJ1-1, with a weak D call TRBD1 (6 bases). Between the trimmed V and J ends, which lost 3 bases and 1 base, there was a span of 9 bases. CDR3 length equals 14 residues. Germline CDR1 SEHNR, CDR2 FQNEAQ (reference sequence). CDR3 DNA: TGTGCCAGCAGCTTCGGGGGGCCGAACACTGAAGCTTTCTTT. It encodes CASSFGGPNTEAFF.

The chain employs TRBV11-2 and TRBJ1-3; weak D call: TRBD1 (6 bases). The V gene lost 6 bases and the J gene lost 3 bases, with 12 bases spanning the gap. CDR3 size: 14 residues. Per the germline V gene, CDR1 is SGHAT and CDR2 is FQNNGV. DNA of the CDR3: TGTGCCAGCAGAAACATAGGGGGTGGAAACACCATATATTTT. Translating it yields CASRNIGGGNTIYF.

This chain links TRBV5-1 with TRBJ2-6, with a tentative D call TRBD1 (5 bases). The CDR3 length is 16 residues. CDR1 and CDR2 (germline): SGHRS, YFSETQ. With 4 bases removed from V and 4 bases from J, the gap between germline ends came to 15 bases. The CDR3 protein is CASSPTAIRGANVLTF. For the CDR3, the DNA is TGCGCCAGCAGCCCGACAGCTATAAGGGGGGCCAACGTCCTGACTTTC.

J is TRBJ2-5 and V is TRBV9; 9 nucleotides match TRBD2. CDR1 and CDR2 from the germline V gene are SGDLS and YYNGEE. V shed 3 bases, J shed 5 bases, and the junction held 8 bases outside the gene matches. This CDR3 has 15 residues. CDR3 loop: CASSAVAGVEETQYF. The CDR3 DNA reads TGTGCCAGCAGCGCCGTAGCGGGAGTGGAGGAGACCCAGTACTTC.

The chain is built from TRBV11-2 and TRBJ1-1; no clear D. CDR1 and CDR2 (germline): SGHAT, FQNNGV. Trimming cost V 5 bases and J 7 bases, with 14 bases left between them. This CDR3 comprises 13 residues. The CDR3 sequence: CASSGPPTGEAFF. In DNA, the CDR3 is TGTGCCAGCAGCGGCCCGCCGACGGGTGAAGCTTTCTTT.

This sequence joins TRBV9 and TRBJ1-1, with a weak D call TRBD1 (6 bases). CDR1 is SGDLS, CDR2 YYNGEE, per germline. The CDR3 consists of 14 residues. V was trimmed by 2 bases and J by 1 base, leaving 9 bases between them. CDR3: CASSVGTKNTEAFF. CDR3 nucleotides: TGTGCCAGCAGCGTCGGGACAAAGAACACTGAAGCTTTCTTT.

This rearrangement joins TRBV27 to TRBJ1-6; the D gene is possibly TRBD1 (5 bases). There are 13 residues in the CDR3. V was shortened by 3 bases and J by 10 bases, with 10 bases between the two germline ends. Germline lookup yields CDR1 MNHEY and CDR2 SMNVEV (reference sequence). This CDR3 is CASSFREGSPLHF. The CDR3, as DNA: TGTGCCAGCAGTTTCAGGGAAGGCTCACCCCTCCACTTT.

This chain connects TRBV7-8 to TRBJ2-2; 8 nucleotides line up with TRBD1. Trimming took 6 bases from V and 3 from J; bases not matched to a gene: 6. The CDR3 runs 15 residues. Per germline, CDR1 SGHVS and CDR2 FQNEAQ. This CDR3 is CASRSTGVDTGELFF. The CDR3 coding sequence is TGTGCCAGCAGGTCGACAGGGGTGGACACCGGGGAGCTGTTTTTT.

J is TRBJ2-2 and V is TRBV30, with D possibly matching TRBD1 (6 bases). The CDR3 runs 15 residues. Per germline, CDR1 GTSNPN and CDR2 SVGIG (reference sequence). The ends were cut back, 4 bases at V and 3 bases at J, with 15 bases in the middle. As DNA, the CDR3 is TGTGCCTGGAACTTTCAGGGGCGCGACACCGGGGAGCTGTTTTTT. Encoded protein: CAWNFQGRDTGELFF.

The chain joins TRBV7-9 to TRBJ2-1, with D perhaps matching TRBD2 (7 bases). Germline loops: CDR1 SEHNR, CDR2 FQNEAQ (reference sequence). The length of the CDR3 is 15 residues. V was shortened by 5 bases and J by 7 bases, with 18 bases between the two germline ends. The CDR3 DNA is TGTGCCAGCAGCCCCAAAGGAGGGGGGGGGAATGAGCAGTTCTTC. Its protein product is CASSPKGGGGNEQFF. Filled out from reference TRBV7-9 and TRBJ2-1, the complete variable domain reads DTGVSQNPRHKITKRGQNVTFRCDPISEHNRLYWYRQTLGQGPEFLTYFQNEAQLEKSRLLSDRFSAERPKGSFSTLEIQRTEQGDSAMYLCASSPKGGGGNEQFFGPGTRLTVL.

The chain joins TRBV7-8 to TRBJ2-1, with TRBD2 matching over 13 bases. The CDR3 sequence is 16 residues long. Trimming cost V 0 bases and J 7 bases; bases outside gene matches: 3. Germline V gene lookup returns CDR1 SGHVS and CDR2 FQNEAQ. Written as DNA, the CDR3 is TGTGCCAGCAGCTTAGCTTGGACTAGCGGGAGAAATGAGCAGTTCTTC. Amino acid sequence: CASSLAWTSGRNEQFF.

The V gene is TRBV9, the J gene TRBJ2-5, with a possible D match to TRBD2 (8 bases). V lost 4 bases and J lost 4, with 17 bases in between. Germline V CDR1 and CDR2: SGDLS, YYNGEE. The CDR3 has 15 residues. CDR3 in amino acids: CASSPREGAGETQYF. CDR3 coding DNA: TGTGCCAGCAGCCCCCGGGAGGGGGCAGGAGAGACCCAGTACTTC.

The genes are TRBV5-5 and TRBJ1-2; D call uncertain. The CDR3 spans 13 residues. The ends were cut back, 4 bases at V and 3 bases at J, with 10 bases in the middle. Per the germline V gene, CDR1 is SGHKS and CDR2 is YYEKEE (reference sequence). The CDR3 coding sequence is TGTGCCAGCAGCCCCGAGGGATACTATGGCTACACCTTC. It codes for CASSPEGYYGYTF.

This clone came up a few times. V usage is TRBV12-3 or TRBV12-4 and J usage is TRBJ1-2, with D hard to call. There are 13 residues in the CDR3. Trimming cost V 3 bases and J 4 bases, with 9 bases left between them. The CDR3 region is CASSFGVSYGYTF. DNA of the CDR3: TGTGCCAGCAGTTTCGGGGTTTCCTATGGCTACACCTTC.

A note on this clone: Mismatch with germline at one junction end may stem from a read error. The gene calls are TRBV5-1 and TRBJ1-1; D gene unclear. Germline V gene data show CDR1 as SGHRS and CDR2 as YFSETQ. The length of the CDR3 is 13 residues. The CDR3 is CASSLVLGAEAFF. The DNA of the CDR3 is TGCGCCAGCAGCCTGGTATTAGGAGCTGAGGCTTTCTTT.

The J gene is TRBJ2-2, the V gene TRBV10-1, with D maybe TRBD1 (6 bases). V was clipped by 8 bases and J by 1 base, with 11 bases between them. The CDR3 has 14 amino acids. Per the germline V gene, CDR1 is WNHNN and CDR2 is SYGVQD (reference sequence). CDR3 nucleotides: TGCGCCAGCCGTAAACAGGGGAACACCGGGGAGCTGTTTTTT. Its translation is CASRKQGNTGELFF.

The V and J genes are TRBV15 and TRBJ1-2, with D perhaps TRBD1 (6 bases). Germline V CDR1 and CDR2: LNHNV, YYDKDF (reference sequence). CDR3 length: 16 residues. Trimming pared 4 bases from V and 2 bases from J, leaving 17 bases between. CDR3 loop: CATSIWTDKMNYGYTF. CDR3 bases: TGTGCCACCAGCATATGGACAGATAAAATGAACTATGGCTACACCTTC.

The chain links TRBV7-2 to TRBJ1-2, with TRBD1 matching over 8 bases. CDR3 length: 15 residues. The V segment lost 1 base and the J segment 4 bases; nucleotides outside the gene matches: 5. Germline assignment: CDR1 SGHTA and CDR2 FQGNSA. The CDR3 spells CASSLGGQGGYGYTF. In nucleotides, the CDR3 is TGTGCCAGCAGCTTAGGAGGACAGGGCGGCTATGGCTACACCTTC.

The CDR3 sequence is CASSWTSGSNEQFF. In nucleotides, the CDR3 is TGCGCCAGCAGCTGGACTAGCGGGAGCAATGAGCAGTTCTTC. V gene TRBV5-1 combines with J gene TRBJ2-1, with 13 nucleotides matching TRBD2. This CDR3 is built from 14 residues. Per the germline V gene, CDR1 is SGHRS and CDR2 is YFSETQ. V gave up 3 bases and J gave up 6 bases; unmatched junction bases: 0.

The rearrangement joins TRBV30 to TRBJ1-4; no clear D gene. Trimming took 0 bases from V and 6 from J, leaving 8 bases between them. The CDR3 is made up of 13 amino acids. CDR1 GTSNPN and CDR2 SVGIG come from the germline V gene (reference sequence). CDR3 in amino acids: CAWSVLLYEKLFF. The CDR3 nucleotides are TGTGCCTGGAGTGTTCTTCTTTATGAAAAACTGTTTTTT.